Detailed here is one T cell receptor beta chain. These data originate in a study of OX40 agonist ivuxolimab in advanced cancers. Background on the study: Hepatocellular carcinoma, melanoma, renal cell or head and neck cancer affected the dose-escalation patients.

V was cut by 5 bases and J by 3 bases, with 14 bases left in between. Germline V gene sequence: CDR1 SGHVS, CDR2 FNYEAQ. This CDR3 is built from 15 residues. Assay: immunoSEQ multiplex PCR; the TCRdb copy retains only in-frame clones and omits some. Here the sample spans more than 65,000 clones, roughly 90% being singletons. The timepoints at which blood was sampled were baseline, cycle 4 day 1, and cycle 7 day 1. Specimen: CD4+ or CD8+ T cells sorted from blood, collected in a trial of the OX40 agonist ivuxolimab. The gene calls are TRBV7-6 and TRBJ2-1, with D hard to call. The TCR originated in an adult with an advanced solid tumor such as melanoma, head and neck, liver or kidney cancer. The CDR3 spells CASSQRSAGYNEQFF. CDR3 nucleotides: TGTGCCAGCAGCCAAAGGTCTGCAGGCTACAATGAGCAGTTCTTC. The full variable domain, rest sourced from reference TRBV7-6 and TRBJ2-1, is GAGVSQSPRYKVTKRGQDVALRCDPISGHVSLYWYRQALGQGPEFLTYFNYEAQQDKSGLPNDRFSAERPEGSISTLTIQRTEQRDSAMYRCASSQRSAGYNEQFFGPGTRLTVL.